This passage covers 8 T cell receptor beta chains from one sample sequenced in a study of cytomegalovirus exposure and HLA in healthy donors. The study ran its PCR with 60 Vbeta and 13 Jbeta primers. Profiling relied on immunoSEQ multiplex PCR, and the TCRdb table lists in-frame clones only, not all of them. The table has 50,000 to 75,000 clones, 65% to 90% seen once; the top ten hold 1.6%. The sequenced sample was PBMCs. The source is a human donor in good health.

The J gene is TRBJ1-2, the V gene TRBV6-6; D may be TRBD1 (5 bases). This CDR3 contains 14 residues. Germline V gene sequence: CDR1 MNHNY, CDR2 SVGAGI (reference sequence). The V gene lost 4 bases and the J gene lost 7 bases, with 16 bases spanning the gap. The CDR3 loop reads CASSFGGFVLGYTF. CDR3 nucleotides: TGTGCCAGCAGTTTTGGGGGGTTCGTTCTTGGCTACACCTTC.

The chain is built from TRBV27 and TRBJ1-5; 9 bases match TRBD1. CDR3 size: 15 residues. Germline-derived CDR1 and CDR2 are MNHEY and SMNVEV (reference sequence). Germline trimming cut 5 bases from V and 7 bases from J; bases unmatched to any gene: 9. The CDR3 region has the DNA TGTGCCAGCAGTGGTACCGGGACAGGGCAACAGCCCCAGCATTTT. This gives the protein CASSGTGTGQQPQHF.

The gene calls are TRBV6-1 and TRBJ1-1; 7 bases match TRBD1. The CDR3 consists of 14 residues. Germline trimming cut 6 bases from V and 1 base from J; bases unmatched to any gene: 5. Germline V gene lookup returns CDR1 MNHNS and CDR2 SASEGT. The CDR3 loop is CASSPGGGNTEAFF. CDR3 DNA sequence: TGTGCCAGCAGCCCAGGGGGAGGGAACACTGAAGCTTTCTTT.

This clone turned up a few times. The genes are TRBV6-1 and TRBJ1-4; TRBD1 matches at 8 bases. CDR1 MNHNS and CDR2 SASEGT come from the germline V gene. There are 14 residues in the CDR3. Trimming at V came to 4 bases and at J to 4 bases, leaving 2 bases not matched to a gene. This CDR3 reads CASSVQGDNEKLFF. The CDR3 DNA follows: TGTGCCAGCAGTGTACAGGGGGATAATGAAAAACTGTTTTTT.

V and J are TRBV5-1 and TRBJ1-1; 7 bases map to TRBD1. CDR1 is SGHRS and CDR2 is YFSETQ in the germline V gene. V was clipped by 3 bases and J by 0 bases; unmatched bases: 5. This CDR3 is 15 amino acids long. This CDR3 reads CASSSLTGLNTEAFF. CDR3 in DNA: TGCGCCAGCAGCTCCCTGACAGGGCTGAACACTGAAGCTTTCTTT.

The chain is built from TRBV27 and TRBJ2-7; 7 bases are a match to TRBD1. There are 15 residues in the CDR3. Unmatched junction bases numbered 8, after V lost 6 bases and J lost 0 bases. Germline V gives CDR1 MNHEY, CDR2 SMNVEV (reference sequence). The CDR3 DNA reads as TGTGCCAGCAGGCCCCGGGACAGTAACTCCTACGAGCAGTACTTC. Translation: CASRPRDSNSYEQYF.

The chain is built from TRBV6-5 and TRBJ1-4; perhaps TRBD1 as D (5 bases). The ends were cut back, 6 bases at V and 6 bases at J, with 17 bases in the middle. From germline, CDR1 is MNHEY and CDR2 SVGAGI. The length of the CDR3 is 15 residues. The DNA for the CDR3 is TGTGCCAGCAGACCCCAGGGTCCGGGGGATGAAAAACTGTTTTTT. Amino acids: CASRPQGPGDEKLFF.

V usage is TRBV7-6 and J usage is TRBJ2-7; possible D gene TRBD2, 6 bases. Germline V gives CDR1 SGHVS, CDR2 FNYEAQ. The CDR3 is 14 amino acids. The V and J ends lost 5 bases and 6 bases respectively, with 17 bases between them. The CDR3 loop reads CASSLGRQAREQYF. In nucleotides, the CDR3 is TGTGCCAGCAGCCTCGGGAGACAAGCCCGCGAGCAGTACTTC.